The subject of this entry is one T cell receptor beta chain. The antigen is not known. This sample stems from a study of cytomegalovirus exposure and HLA in healthy donors. Study-wide findings and caveats: Earlier results showed most TCR beta V segments being productive about 87% or about 30% of the time.

The germline V gene has CDR1 GTSNPN and CDR2 SVGIG (reference sequence). This CDR3 contains 16 residues. The V and J ends lost 3 bases and 5 bases, in that order; junction bases with no gene match: 6. 13 Jbeta primers and 60 Vbeta primers were used for the PCR. The assay was immunoSEQ multiplex PCR, and TCRdb's table has in-frame clones only and misses some. The ten top clones account for about 2.2%, within a sample of about 140,000 clones. The rearrangement joins TRBV30 to TRBJ2-1; TRBD2 matches at 14 bases. Sequencing was carried out using PBMCs. This sequence was found in a woman younger than 35 in good health and CMV-seronegative. DNA of the CDR3: TGTGCCTGGAGCAACAGACTAGCGGGAGGGAACAATGAGCAGTTCTTC. Protein: CAWSNRLAGGNNEQFF. The variable domain in full, completed from reference TRBV30 and TRBJ2-1, reads SQTIHQWPATLVQPVGSPLSLECTVEGTSNPNLYWYRQAAGRGLQLLFYSVGIGQISSEVPQNLSASRPQDRQFILSSKKLLLSDSGFYLCAWSNRLAGGNNEQFFGPGTRLTVL.